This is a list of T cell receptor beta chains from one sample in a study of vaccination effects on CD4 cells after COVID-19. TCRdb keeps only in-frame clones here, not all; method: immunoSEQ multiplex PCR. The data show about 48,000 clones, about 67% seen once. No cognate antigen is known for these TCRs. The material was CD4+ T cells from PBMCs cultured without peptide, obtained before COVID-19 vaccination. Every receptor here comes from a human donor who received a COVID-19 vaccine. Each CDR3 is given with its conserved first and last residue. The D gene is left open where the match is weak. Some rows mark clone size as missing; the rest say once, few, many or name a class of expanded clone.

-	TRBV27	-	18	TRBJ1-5	TGTGCCAGCAGTTTAATAAAGAACGGCCCTTATAGCAATCAGCCCCAGCATTTT	CASSLIKNGPYSNQPQHF
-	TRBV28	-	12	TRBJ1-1	TGTGCCAGCAGTCTTCTAACTGGTGAAGCTTTCTTT	CASSLLTGEAFF
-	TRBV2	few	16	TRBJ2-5	TGTGCCAGCAGTGTAGGCTTGGGGGGGCTCCAAGAGACCCAGTACTTC	CASSVGLGGLQETQYF
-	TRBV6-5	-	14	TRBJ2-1	TGTGCCAGCAGTTACTCGGAGGCGGGAAAAGCCCTTATCTTC	CASSYSEAGKALIF
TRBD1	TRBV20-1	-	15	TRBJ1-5	TGCAGTGCTAGTGTACCAGGACAGGGGGTGGGGGCCCAGCATTTT	CSASVPGQGVGAQHF
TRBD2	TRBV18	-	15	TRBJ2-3	TGTGCCAGCTCAATAACTAGCGGACGCACAGATACGCAGTATTTT	CASSITSGRTDTQYF
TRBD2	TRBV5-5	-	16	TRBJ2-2	TGTGCCAGCATCCGGGCGGGGGGGACGAACACCGGGGAGCTGTTTTTT	CASIRAGGTNTGELFF
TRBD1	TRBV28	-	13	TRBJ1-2	TGTGCCAGCAGGGATACAGGGGTGGAAGGCTACACCTTC	CASRDTGVEGYTF
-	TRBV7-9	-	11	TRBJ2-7	TGTGCCAGCAGCTTGGTTGGCGAGCAGTACTTC	CASSLVGEQYF
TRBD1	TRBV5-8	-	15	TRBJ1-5	TGTGCCAGCAGAAAAATCGACAGGGGCAATCAGCCCCAGCATTTT	CASRKIDRGNQPQHF
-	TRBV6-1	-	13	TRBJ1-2	TGTGCCAGCAGTGAGAGGGTTTTCTATGGCTACACCTTC	CASSERVFYGYTF
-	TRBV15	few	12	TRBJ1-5	TGTGCCACCAGCAGGGACAATCAGCCCCAGCATTTT	CATSRDNQPQHF
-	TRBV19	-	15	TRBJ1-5	TGTGCCAGTAGTATTCAAACAGGTGGTGATCAGCCCCAGCATTTT	CASSIQTGGDQPQHF
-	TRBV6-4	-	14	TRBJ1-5	TGTGCCAGCAGTCCAACAGGAGCGCAACAGCCCCAGCATTTT	CASSPTGAQQPQHF
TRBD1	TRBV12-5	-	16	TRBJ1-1	TGTGCTAGTGGTTTGGTCCTCGGACAGGGAGTAACTGAAGCTTTCTTT	CASGLVLGQGVTEAFF
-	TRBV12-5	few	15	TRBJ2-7	TGTGCTAGTGGTTTGGGACAGCCTTTTTCCTACGAGCAGTACTTC	CASGLGQPFSYEQYF
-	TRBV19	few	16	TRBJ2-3	TGTGCCAGTAGTATTCCGGGAGACGGGCGCACAGATACGCAGTATTTT	CASSIPGDGRTDTQYF